Listed here is a single T cell receptor (beta chain). This specimen comes from a study of control samples from healthy donors and cancer patients. V was pared by 5 bases and J by 5 bases, with 9 bases between. The CDR3 spans 12 residues. Sequencing used immunoSEQ multiplex PCR; TCRdb keeps in-frame clones, though not all of them. The table has about 40,000 clones, approximately 90% seen once. This receptor was taken from a woman between 45 and 65 years old in good health. What was sequenced was blood. This chain uses TRBV12-3 or TRBV12-4 with TRBJ1-1; no reliable D call. CDR3 protein: CASSQIRTEAFF. The CDR3 coding sequence is TGTGCCAGCAGTCAAATTCGTACTGAAGCTTTCTTT.